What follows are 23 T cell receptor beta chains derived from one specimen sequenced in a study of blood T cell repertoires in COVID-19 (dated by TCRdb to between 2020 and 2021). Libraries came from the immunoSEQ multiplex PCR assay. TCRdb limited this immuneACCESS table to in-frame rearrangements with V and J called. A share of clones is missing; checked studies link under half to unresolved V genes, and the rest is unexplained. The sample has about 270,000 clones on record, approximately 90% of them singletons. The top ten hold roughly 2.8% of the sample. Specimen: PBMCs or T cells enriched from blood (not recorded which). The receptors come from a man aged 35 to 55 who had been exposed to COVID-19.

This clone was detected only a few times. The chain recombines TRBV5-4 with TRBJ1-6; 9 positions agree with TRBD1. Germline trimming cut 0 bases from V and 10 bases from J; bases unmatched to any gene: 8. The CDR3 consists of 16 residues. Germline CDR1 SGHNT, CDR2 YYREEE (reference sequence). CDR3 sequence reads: CASSLDGDRVGSPLHF. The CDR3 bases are TGTGCCAGCAGCTTGGACGGGGACAGGGTAGGGTCACCCCTCCACTTT.

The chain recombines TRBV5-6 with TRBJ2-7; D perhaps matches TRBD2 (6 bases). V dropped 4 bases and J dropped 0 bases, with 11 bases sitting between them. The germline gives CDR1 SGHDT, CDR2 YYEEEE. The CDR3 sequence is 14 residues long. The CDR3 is CASSRFGGSYEQYF. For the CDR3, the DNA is TGTGCCAGCAGCCGTTTCGGGGGCTCCTACGAGCAGTACTTC.

The CDR3 region has the DNA TGTGCCAGTAGTATGGCGGGAGGGCCCTACGAGCAGTACTTC. Amino acid sequence: CASSMAGGPYEQYF. The chain combines TRBV19 with TRBJ2-7; the match to TRBD2 covers 9 bases. Germline V gives CDR1 LNHDA, CDR2 SQIVND (reference sequence). V lost 3 bases and J lost 2; bases outside the gene matches: 2. The CDR3 contains 14 residues.

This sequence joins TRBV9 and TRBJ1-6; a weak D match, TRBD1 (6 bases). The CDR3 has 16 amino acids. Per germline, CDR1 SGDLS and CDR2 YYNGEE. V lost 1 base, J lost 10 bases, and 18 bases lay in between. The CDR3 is CASSVTVEQGVSPLHF. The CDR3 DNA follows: TGTGCCAGCAGCGTAACAGTGGAACAGGGAGTCTCACCCCTCCACTTT. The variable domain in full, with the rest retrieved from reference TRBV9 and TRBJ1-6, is DSGVTQTPKHLITATGQRVTLRCSPRSGDLSVYWYQQSLDQGLQFLIQYYNGEERAKGNILERFSAQQFPDLHSELNLSSLELGDSALYFCASSVTVEQGVSPLHFGNGTRLTVT.

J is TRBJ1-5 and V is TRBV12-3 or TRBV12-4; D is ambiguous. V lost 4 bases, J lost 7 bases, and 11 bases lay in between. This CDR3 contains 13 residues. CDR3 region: CASSSAGWQPQHF. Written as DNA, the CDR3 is TGTGCCAGCAGTTCTGCAGGTTGGCAGCCCCAGCATTTT.

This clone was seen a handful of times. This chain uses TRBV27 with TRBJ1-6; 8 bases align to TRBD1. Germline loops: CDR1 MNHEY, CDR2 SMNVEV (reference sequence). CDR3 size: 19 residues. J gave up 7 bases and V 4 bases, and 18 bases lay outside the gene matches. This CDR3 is CASSSVVGTGQRKNSPLHF. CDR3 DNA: TGTGCCAGCAGTTCGGTAGTCGGGACAGGACAACGGAAGAATTCACCCCTCCACTTT.

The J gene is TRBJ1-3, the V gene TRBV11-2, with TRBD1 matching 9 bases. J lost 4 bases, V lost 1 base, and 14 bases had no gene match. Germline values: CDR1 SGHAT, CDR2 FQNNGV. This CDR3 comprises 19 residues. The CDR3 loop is CASSLVTTTTGGAGNTIYF. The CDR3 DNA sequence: TGTGCCAGCAGCTTAGTGACCACCACGACAGGGGGTGCCGGAAACACCATATATTTT. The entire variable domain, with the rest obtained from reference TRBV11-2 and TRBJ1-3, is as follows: EAGVAQSPRYKIIEKRQSVAFWCNPISGHATLYWYQQILGQGPKLLIQFQNNGVVDDSQLPKDRFSAERLKGVDSTLKIQPAKLEDSAVYLCASSLVTTTTGGAGNTIYFGEGSWLTVV.

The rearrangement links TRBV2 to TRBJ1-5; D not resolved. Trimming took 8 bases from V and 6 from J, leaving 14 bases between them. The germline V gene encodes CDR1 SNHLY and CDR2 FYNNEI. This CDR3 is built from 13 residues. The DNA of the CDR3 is TGTGCCAGCCGAAACGATGAGGGTCAGCCCCAGCATTTT. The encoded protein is CASRNDEGQPQHF.

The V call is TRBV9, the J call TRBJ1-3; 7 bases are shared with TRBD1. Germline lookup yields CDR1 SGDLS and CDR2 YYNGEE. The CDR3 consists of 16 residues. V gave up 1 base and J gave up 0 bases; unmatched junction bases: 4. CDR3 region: CASSVQGGNSGNTIYF. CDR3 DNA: TGTGCCAGCAGCGTACAGGGGGGAAACTCTGGAAACACCATATATTTT.

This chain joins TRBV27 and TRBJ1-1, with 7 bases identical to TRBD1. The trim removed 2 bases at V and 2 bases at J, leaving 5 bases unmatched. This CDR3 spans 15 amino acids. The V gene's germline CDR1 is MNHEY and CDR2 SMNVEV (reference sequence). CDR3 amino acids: CASSLADRFNTEAFF. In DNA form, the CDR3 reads TGTGCCAGCAGTTTAGCGGACAGGTTTAACACTGAAGCTTTCTTT.

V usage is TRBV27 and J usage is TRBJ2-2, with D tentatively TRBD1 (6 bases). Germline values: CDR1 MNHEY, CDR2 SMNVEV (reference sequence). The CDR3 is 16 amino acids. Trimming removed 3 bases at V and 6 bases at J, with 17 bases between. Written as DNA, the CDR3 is TGTGCCAGCAGTTTTATGGGGGCGCAAGAGGCCGGGGAGCTGTTTTTT. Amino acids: CASSFMGAQEAGELFF.

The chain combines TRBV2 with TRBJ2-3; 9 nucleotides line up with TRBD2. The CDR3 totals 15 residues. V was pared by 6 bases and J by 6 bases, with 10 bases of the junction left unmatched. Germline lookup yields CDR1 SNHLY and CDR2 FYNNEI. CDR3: CASRPGLAFIDTQYF. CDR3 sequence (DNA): TGTGCCAGCAGGCCGGGACTAGCCTTCATTGATACGCAGTATTTT.

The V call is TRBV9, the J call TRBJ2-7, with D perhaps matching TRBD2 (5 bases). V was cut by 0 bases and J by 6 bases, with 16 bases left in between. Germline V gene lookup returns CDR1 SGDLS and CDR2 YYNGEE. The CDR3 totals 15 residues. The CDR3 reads CASSVVRQVGSEQYF. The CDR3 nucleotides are TGTGCCAGCAGCGTAGTTAGGCAGGTGGGGAGCGAGCAGTACTTC.

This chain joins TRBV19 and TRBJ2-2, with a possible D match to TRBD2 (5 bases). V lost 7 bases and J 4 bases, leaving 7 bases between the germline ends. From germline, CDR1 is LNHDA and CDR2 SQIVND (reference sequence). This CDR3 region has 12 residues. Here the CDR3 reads CASIRGTGELFF. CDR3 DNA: TGTGCCAGTATTCGGGGCACCGGGGAGCTGTTTTTT.

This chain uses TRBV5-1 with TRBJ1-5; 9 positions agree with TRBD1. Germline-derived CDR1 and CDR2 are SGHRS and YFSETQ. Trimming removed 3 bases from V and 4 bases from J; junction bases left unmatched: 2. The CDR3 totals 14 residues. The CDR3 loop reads CASSSGTGNQPQHF. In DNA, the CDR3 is TGCGCCAGCAGCTCCGGGACAGGGAATCAGCCCCAGCATTTT.

CDR3 nucleotides: TGTGCCAGTAGACCGGGAGGGTCCACCGATGAGCAGTTCTTC. Translation gives CASRPGGSTDEQFF. The chain employs TRBV19 and TRBJ2-1; the match to TRBD2 covers 8 bases. V was clipped by 6 bases and J by 8 bases; unmatched bases: 9. The germline gives CDR1 LNHDA, CDR2 SQIVND (reference sequence). This CDR3 is 14 amino acids long.

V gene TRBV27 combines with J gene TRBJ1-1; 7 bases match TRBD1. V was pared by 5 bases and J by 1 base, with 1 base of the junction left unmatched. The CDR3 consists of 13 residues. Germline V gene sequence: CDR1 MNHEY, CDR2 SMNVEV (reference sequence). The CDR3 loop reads CASSRGRNTEAFF. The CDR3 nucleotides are TGTGCCAGCAGTAGGGGGCGGAACACTGAAGCTTTCTTT.

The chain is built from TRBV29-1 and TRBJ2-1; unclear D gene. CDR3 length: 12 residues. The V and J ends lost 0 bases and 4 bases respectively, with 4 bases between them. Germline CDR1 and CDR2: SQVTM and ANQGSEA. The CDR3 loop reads CSVEEHYNEQFF. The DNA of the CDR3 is TGCAGCGTTGAAGAACATTACAATGAGCAGTTCTTC.

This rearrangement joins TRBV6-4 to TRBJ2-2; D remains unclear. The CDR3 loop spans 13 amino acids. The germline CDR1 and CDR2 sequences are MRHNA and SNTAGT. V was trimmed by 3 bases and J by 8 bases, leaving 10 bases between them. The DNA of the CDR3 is TGTGCCAGCAGTGAAATCCTCCTAGGGGAGCTGTTTTTT. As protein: CASSEILLGELFF.

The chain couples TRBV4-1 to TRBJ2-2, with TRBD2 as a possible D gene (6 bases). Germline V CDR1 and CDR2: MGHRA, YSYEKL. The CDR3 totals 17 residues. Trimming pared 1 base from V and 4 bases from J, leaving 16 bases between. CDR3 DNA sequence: TGCGCCAGCAGCCAAGTGTGGAAGCGGGCGAGCACCGGGGAGCTGTTTTTT. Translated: CASSQVWKRASTGELFF.

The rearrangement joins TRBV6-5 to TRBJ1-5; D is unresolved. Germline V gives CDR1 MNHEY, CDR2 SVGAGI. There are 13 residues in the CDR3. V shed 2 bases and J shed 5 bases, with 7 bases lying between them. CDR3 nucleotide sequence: TGTGCCAGCAGTTACGACTGGTATCAGCCCCAGCATTTT. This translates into CASSYDWYQPQHF.

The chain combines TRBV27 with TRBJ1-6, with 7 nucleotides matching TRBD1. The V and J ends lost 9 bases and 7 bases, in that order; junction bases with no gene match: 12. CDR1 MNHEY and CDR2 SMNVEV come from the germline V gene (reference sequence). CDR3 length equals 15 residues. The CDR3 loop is CASPTGAVKNSPLHF. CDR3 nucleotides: TGTGCCAGTCCTACAGGGGCGGTGAAGAATTCACCCCTCCACTTT.

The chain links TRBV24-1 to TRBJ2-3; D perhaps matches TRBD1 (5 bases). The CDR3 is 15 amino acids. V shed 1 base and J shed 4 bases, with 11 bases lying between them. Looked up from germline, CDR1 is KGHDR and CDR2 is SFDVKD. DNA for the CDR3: TGTGCCACCAGTGATTTTAGGCAGGGCGCAGATACGCAGTATTTT. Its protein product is CATSDFRQGADTQYF.